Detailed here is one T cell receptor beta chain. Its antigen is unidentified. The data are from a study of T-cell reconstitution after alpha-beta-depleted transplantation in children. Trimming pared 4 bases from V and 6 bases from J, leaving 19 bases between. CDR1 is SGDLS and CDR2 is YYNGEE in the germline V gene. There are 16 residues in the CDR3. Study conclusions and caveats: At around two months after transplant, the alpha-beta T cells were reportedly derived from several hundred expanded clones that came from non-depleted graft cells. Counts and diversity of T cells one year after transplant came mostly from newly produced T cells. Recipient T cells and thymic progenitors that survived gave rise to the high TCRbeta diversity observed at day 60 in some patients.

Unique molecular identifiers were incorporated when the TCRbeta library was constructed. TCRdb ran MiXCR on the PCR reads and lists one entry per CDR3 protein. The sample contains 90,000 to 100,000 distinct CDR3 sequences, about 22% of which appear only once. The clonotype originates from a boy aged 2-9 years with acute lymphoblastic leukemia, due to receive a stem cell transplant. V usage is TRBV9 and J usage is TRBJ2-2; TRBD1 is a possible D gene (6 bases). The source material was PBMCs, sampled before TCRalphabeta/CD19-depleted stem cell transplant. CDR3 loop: CASSPGNREGAGELFF. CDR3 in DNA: TGTGCCAGCAGCCCCGGGAACAGGGAAGGGGCCGGGGAGCTGTTTTTT.